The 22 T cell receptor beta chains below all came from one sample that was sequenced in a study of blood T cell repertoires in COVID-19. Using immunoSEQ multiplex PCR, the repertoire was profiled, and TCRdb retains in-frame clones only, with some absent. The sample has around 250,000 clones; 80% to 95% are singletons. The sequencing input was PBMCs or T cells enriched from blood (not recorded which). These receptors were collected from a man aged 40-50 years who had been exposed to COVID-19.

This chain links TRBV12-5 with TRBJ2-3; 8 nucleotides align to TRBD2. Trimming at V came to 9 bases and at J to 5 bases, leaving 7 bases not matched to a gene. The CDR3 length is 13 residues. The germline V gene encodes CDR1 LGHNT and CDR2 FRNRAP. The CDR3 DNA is TGTGCTAGCCACGGGGGGGCGAAAGATACGCAGTATTTT. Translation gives CASHGGAKDTQYF.

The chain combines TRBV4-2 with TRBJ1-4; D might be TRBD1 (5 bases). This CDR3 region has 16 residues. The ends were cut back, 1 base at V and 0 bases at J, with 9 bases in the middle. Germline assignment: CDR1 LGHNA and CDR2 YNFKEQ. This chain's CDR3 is CASSQARGSTNEKLFF. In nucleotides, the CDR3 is TGTGCCAGCAGCCAAGCTAGGGGATCAACTAATGAAAAACTGTTTTTT.

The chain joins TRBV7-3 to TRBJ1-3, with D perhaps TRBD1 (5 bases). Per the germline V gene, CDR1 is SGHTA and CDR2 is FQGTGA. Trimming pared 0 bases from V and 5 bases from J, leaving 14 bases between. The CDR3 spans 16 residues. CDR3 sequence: CASSLTYLQDRNTIYF. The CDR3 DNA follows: TGTGCCAGCAGCTTAACGTATTTACAGGATAGAAACACCATATATTTT.

The CDR3 loop reads CASKRGQNLNYGYTF. DNA of the CDR3: TGTGCCAGTAAACGCGGACAGAACTTGAACTATGGCTACACCTTC. J is TRBJ1-2 and V is TRBV19; D might be TRBD1 (6 bases). CDR1 and CDR2 (germline): LNHDA, SQIVND (reference sequence). Trimming left V 7 bases short and J 2 bases short, with 17 bases between. The CDR3 is 15 residues long.

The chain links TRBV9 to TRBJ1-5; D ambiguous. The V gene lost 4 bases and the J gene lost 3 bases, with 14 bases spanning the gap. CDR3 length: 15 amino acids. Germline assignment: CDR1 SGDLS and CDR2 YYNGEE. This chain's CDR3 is CASSTSGRDNQPQHF. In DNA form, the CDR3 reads TGTGCCAGCAGCACTAGTGGACGGGACAATCAGCCCCAGCATTTT.

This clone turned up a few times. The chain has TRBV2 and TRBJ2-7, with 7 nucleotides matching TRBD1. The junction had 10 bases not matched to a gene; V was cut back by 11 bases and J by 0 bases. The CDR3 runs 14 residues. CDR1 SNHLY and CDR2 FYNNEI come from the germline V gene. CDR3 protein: CASQTGYFSYEQYF. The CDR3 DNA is TGTGCCTCCCAGACAGGGTACTTCTCCTACGAGCAGTACTTC.

The CDR3 sequence is CASSLGVAGGPDGELFF. The CDR3 bases are TGTGCCAGCAGCTTAGGGGTGGCGGGAGGGCCTGACGGGGAGCTGTTTTTT. This chain joins TRBV7-2 and TRBJ2-2; TRBD2 agrees at 9 bases. Unmatched junction bases numbered 10, after V lost 1 base and J lost 7 bases. CDR3 size: 17 residues. Germline-derived CDR1 and CDR2 are SGHTA and FQGNSA.

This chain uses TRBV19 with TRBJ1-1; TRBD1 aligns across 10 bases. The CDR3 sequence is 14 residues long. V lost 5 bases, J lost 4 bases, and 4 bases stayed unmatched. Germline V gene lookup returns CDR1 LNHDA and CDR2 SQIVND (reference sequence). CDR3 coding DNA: TGTGCCAGTAGTTCGGGACAGGGGAGCACTGAAGCTTTCTTT. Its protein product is CASSSGQGSTEAFF.

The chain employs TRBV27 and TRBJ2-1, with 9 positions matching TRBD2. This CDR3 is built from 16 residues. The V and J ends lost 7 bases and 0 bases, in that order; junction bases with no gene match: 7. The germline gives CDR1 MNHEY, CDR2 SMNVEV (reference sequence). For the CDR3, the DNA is TGTGCCAGCACTCAGCGGGAGGCGAGCTCCTACAATGAGCAGTTCTTC. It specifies CASTQREASSYNEQFF.

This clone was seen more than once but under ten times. In DNA form, the CDR3 reads TGTGCCAGCAGCTTCAGTCTAGCGGGAACCGGGGAGCTGTTTTTT. This sequence encodes CASSFSLAGTGELFF. The V and J genes are TRBV11-3 and TRBJ2-2; TRBD2 aligns across 9 bases. Germline loops: CDR1 SGHNT, CDR2 YENEEA. J was trimmed by 5 bases and V by 3 bases; bases with no gene match: 4. This CDR3 contains 15 residues.

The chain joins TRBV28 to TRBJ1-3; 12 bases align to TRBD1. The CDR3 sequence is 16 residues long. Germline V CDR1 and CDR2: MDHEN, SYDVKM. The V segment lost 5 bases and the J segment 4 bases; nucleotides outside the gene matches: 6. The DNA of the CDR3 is TGTGCCAGCAGTCAGGGACAGGGGGCACAAGGAAACACCATATATTTT. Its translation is CASSQGQGAQGNTIYF.

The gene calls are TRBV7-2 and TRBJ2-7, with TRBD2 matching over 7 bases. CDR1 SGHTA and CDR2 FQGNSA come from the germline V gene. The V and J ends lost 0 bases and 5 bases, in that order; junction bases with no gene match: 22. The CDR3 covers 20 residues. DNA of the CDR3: TGTGCCAGCAGCTTAGCGGGGTTGATCGTAAAGGGTGGGAGGGAGCACGAGCAGTACTTC. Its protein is CASSLAGLIVKGGREHEQYF.

The CDR3 DNA reads as TGTGCCAGCAGTTTATCAGGGGGCGGGGGAGGCTACACCTTC. Translated: CASSLSGGGGGYTF. V and J are TRBV28 and TRBJ1-2; 8 bases agree with TRBD1. J lost 8 bases, V lost 1 base, and 6 bases had no gene match. This CDR3 has 14 amino acids. CDR1 is MDHEN and CDR2 is SYDVKM in the germline V gene.

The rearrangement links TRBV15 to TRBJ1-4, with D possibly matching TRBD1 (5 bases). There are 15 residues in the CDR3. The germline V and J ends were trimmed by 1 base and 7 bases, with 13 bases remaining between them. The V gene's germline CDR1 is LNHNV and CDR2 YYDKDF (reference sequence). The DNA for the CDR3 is TGTGCCACCAGCAGAGTCAGGGCGATGGGTGAAAAACTGTTTTTT. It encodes CATSRVRAMGEKLFF.

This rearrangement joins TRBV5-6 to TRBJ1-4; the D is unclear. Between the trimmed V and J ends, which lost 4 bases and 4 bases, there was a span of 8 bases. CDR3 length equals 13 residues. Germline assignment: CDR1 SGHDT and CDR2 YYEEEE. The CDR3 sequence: CASSRGVNEKLFF. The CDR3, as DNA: TGTGCCAGCAGCCGCGGGGTTAATGAAAAACTGTTTTTT.

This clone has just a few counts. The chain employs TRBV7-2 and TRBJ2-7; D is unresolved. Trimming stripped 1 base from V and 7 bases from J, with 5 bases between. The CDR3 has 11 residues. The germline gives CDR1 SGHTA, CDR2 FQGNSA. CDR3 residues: CASSLGQEQYF. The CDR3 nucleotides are TGTGCCAGCAGCTTAGGTCAAGAGCAGTACTTC.

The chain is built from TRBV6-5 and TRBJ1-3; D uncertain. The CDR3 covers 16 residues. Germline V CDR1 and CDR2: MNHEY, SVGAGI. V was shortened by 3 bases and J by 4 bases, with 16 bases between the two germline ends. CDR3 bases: TGTGCCAGCAGTTATCGCCGACAACCTACAGGAAACACCATATATTTT. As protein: CASSYRRQPTGNTIYF.

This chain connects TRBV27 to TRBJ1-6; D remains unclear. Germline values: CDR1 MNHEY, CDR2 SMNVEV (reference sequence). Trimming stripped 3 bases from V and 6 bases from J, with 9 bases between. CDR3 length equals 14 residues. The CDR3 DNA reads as TGTGCCAGCAGTTTCGCACAGCTTAATTCACCCCTCCACTTT. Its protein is CASSFAQLNSPLHF.

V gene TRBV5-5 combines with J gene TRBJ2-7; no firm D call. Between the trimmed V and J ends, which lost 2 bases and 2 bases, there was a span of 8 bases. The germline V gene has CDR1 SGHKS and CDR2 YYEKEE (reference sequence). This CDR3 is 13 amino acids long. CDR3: CASSFQITYEQYF. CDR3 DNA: TGTGCCAGCAGCTTCCAGATCACCTACGAGCAGTACTTC.

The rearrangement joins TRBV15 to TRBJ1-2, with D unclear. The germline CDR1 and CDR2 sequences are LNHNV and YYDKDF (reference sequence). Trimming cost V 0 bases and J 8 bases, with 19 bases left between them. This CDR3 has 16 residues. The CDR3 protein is CATSRDALGGRGGYTF. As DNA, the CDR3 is TGTGCCACCAGCAGAGATGCCCTCGGAGGACGTGGCGGCTACACCTTC.

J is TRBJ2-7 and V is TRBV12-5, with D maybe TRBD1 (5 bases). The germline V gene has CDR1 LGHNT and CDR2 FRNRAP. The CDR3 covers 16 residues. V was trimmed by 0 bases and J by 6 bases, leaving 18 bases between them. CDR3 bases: TGTGCTAGTGGTTTGGTAAAACAGGTAGGACCCGGCGAGCAGTACTTC. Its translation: CASGLVKQVGPGEQYF.

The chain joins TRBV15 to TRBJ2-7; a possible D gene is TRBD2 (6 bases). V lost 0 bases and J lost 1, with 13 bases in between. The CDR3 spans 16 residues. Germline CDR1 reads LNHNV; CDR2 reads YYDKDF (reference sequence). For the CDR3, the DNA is TGTGCCACCAGCAGAGACCGGGACTTCAGTTCCTACGAGCAGTACTTC. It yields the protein CATSRDRDFSSYEQYF.